This section outlines one T cell receptor beta chain sequence together with its context. Original analysis: Scientists estimated how many nucleated cells there were by amplifying reference gene primers. Profiling relied on immunoSEQ multiplex PCR, and the TCRdb table lists in-frame clones only, not all of them. The V and J calls and clone size are taken from that table; D and trimming were inferred from the DNA. This table holds under 150,000 clones, approximately 83% found once. CDR3 length: 16 residues. The germline V gene has CDR1 SGHNT and CDR2 YYREEE (reference sequence). V shed 3 bases and J shed 2 bases, with 18 bases lying between them. This sample was included in a study of blood T cell repertoires in COVID-19. Across the study: Specimens from acute and convalescent COVID-19 originated in the United States, Italy and Spain. Sources were T cells, B-cell-depleted T cells, or PBMCs; the material itself was cDNA or gDNA.

Seattle cases were enrolled at active infection and followed longitudinally. This chain uses TRBV5-4 with TRBJ2-7; D is perhaps TRBD1 (5 bases). Material: peripheral blood. The receptor comes from a woman aged 55 to 70 with COVID-19, enrolled during active disease. CDR3 in amino acids: CASSWAPQEEAYEQYF. Written as DNA, the CDR3 is TGTGCCAGCAGCTGGGCCCCACAGGAAGAAGCCTACGAGCAGTACTTC.